The 11 T cell receptor beta chains below all came from one sample that was sequenced in a study of T-cell memory formation after mild COVID-19. One entry per CDR3 protein, called by TCRdb with MiXCR from the 5' RACE reads. The sample lists approximately 60,000 distinct CDR3 sequences, more than 9% seen once, with roughly 1.2% in the top ten. What was sequenced was PBMCs or a T cell subset sorted from them (not recorded which). The origin of the receptors is a young man who had mild COVID-19 (a few samples of this study predate the infection). Cell type and time point are not known.

This clonotype was counted at least ten times. The chain joins TRBV7-9 to TRBJ1-1; no definite D call. Per germline, CDR1 SEHNR and CDR2 FQNEAQ (reference sequence). Trimming shortened V by 3 bases and J by 8 bases, and 7 bases separated the two germline ends. The CDR3 has 11 amino acids. The CDR3 sequence is CASSFGTEAFF. The CDR3 DNA follows: TGTGCCAGCAGCTTCGGCACGGAAGCTTTCTTT.

This clonotype was counted between two and nine times. This chain links TRBV4-1 with TRBJ1-6, with TRBD1 identical over 8 bases. The CDR3 spans 16 residues. Looked up from germline, CDR1 is MGHRA and CDR2 is YSYEKL. Trimming removed 4 bases from V and 7 bases from J; junction bases left unmatched: 9. This CDR3 is CASSLTPRGRNSPLHF. For the CDR3, the DNA is TGCGCCAGCAGCCTAACGCCCAGGGGGCGGAATTCACCCCTCCACTTT.

Many counts were recorded for this clonotype. The J gene is TRBJ1-2, the V gene TRBV7-2; unclear D gene. The V gene's germline CDR1 is SGHTA and CDR2 FQGNSA. V dropped 0 bases and J dropped 4 bases, with 12 bases sitting between them. The CDR3 has 15 residues. The CDR3 reads CASSLARSHAYGYTF. DNA for the CDR3: TGTGCCAGCAGCTTAGCGCGCAGCCATGCCTATGGCTACACCTTC.

This clonotype showed up just a few times. The chain uses TRBV29-1 and TRBJ1-2, with D unclear. The CDR3 runs to 10 residues. Germline CDR1 reads SQVTM; CDR2 reads ANQGSEA. The V gene lost 6 bases and the J gene lost 8 bases, with 10 bases spanning the gap. The DNA for the CDR3 is TGCAGCGTCCGGAAAGACGGCTACACCTTC. This translates into CSVRKDGYTF.

This clonotype was seen only a few times. The V gene is TRBV7-2, the J gene TRBJ2-3; D is uncertain. CDR1 is SGHTA and CDR2 is FQGNSA in the germline V gene. The V gene lost 5 bases and the J gene lost 4 bases, with 10 bases spanning the gap. The CDR3 has 13 amino acids. CDR3 sequence (DNA): TGTGCCAGCAGCCCTCGCGTATCAGATACGCAGTATTTT. It specifies CASSPRVSDTQYF.

This chain joins TRBV14 and TRBJ2-7; TRBD1 agrees at 7 bases. Looked up from germline, CDR1 is SGHDN and CDR2 is FVKESK. The CDR3 contains 13 residues. The J segment lost 0 bases and the V segment lost 6 bases, leaving 2 bases of the junction unmatched. The CDR3 protein is CASRRDSSYEQYF. In DNA form, the CDR3 reads TGTGCCAGCAGACGGGACAGCTCCTACGAGCAGTACTTC. The variable domain in full, completed from reference TRBV14 and TRBJ2-7, reads EAGVTQFPSHSVIEKGQTVTLRCDPISGHDNLYWYRRVMGKEIKFLLHFVKESKQDESGMPNNRFLAERTGGTYSTLKVQPAELEDSGVYFCASRRDSSYEQYFGPGTRLTVT.

This clonotype has more than one count but fewer than ten. This sequence joins TRBV20-1 and TRBJ2-1, with unresolved D. V was pared by 2 bases and J by 0 bases, with 8 bases between. The CDR3 is 14 residues long. Per the germline V gene, CDR1 is DFQATT and CDR2 is SNEGSKA (reference sequence). This CDR3 is CSARPESSYNEQFF. CDR3 DNA: TGCAGTGCTAGACCGGAAAGCTCCTACAATGAGCAGTTCTTC.

This clonotype was found many times. The V call is TRBV7-2, the J call TRBJ2-3; no firm D call. The germline gives CDR1 SGHTA, CDR2 FQGNSA. The ends were cut back, 5 bases at V and 4 bases at J, with 13 bases in the middle. The CDR3 is made up of 14 amino acids. The DNA of the CDR3 is TGTGCCAGCAGCCCGAGTGGTAGGGCAGATACGCAGTATTTT. Translating gives CASSPSGRADTQYF.

This clonotype occurred a few times. The rearrangement joins TRBV28 to TRBJ2-7, with D tentatively TRBD2 (7 bases). Trimming pared 6 bases from V and 6 bases from J, leaving 12 bases between. Germline values: CDR1 MDHEN, CDR2 SYDVKM. The CDR3 contains 12 residues. The CDR3, as DNA: TGTGCCAGCAGCAGGCGGGGGCGCGAGCAGTACGTC. Protein: CASSRRGREQYV.

Many counts were recorded for this clonotype. This sequence joins TRBV7-9 and TRBJ2-1; D possibly corresponds to TRBD1 (6 bases). Per germline, CDR1 SEHNR and CDR2 FQNEAQ (reference sequence). The CDR3 totals 16 residues. V was cut by 3 bases and J by 7 bases, with 19 bases left in between. The CDR3 bases are TGTGCCAGCAGCTTTTCGGGCAGGGGATTTCGGAATGAGCAGTTCTTC. This translates into CASSFSGRGFRNEQFF.

This sequence joins TRBV11-2 and TRBJ2-5; D perhaps matches TRBD1 (6 bases). Trimming took off 3 bases at V and 0 bases at J, with 8 bases between the two ends. Germline CDR1 reads SGHAT; CDR2 reads FQNNGV. The CDR3 runs 14 residues. CDR3 in DNA: TGTGCCAGCAGCTTGGGGGCCTACCAAGAGACCCAGTACTTC. This sequence encodes CASSLGAYQETQYF.